The 9 T cell receptor beta chains given below trace back to one sample, sequenced in a study of shared clonotypes between healthy human individuals. Using immunoSEQ multiplex PCR, the repertoire was profiled, and TCRdb retains in-frame clones only, with some absent. Of 2 million to 2.5 million clones listed, approximately 95% were seen once; the top ten hold about 0.39%. What was sequenced was naive CD4+ T cells from PBMCs. Subset of the sample: CD45RA+ positively selected. These receptors were obtained from a man younger than 35 in good health. Some clones in this sample may be carry-over from other donors' samples.

The chain employs TRBV5-1 and TRBJ2-1; no firm D call. V lost 4 bases, J lost 6 bases, and 23 bases lay in between. CDR3 length equals 17 residues. The germline CDR1 and CDR2 sequences are SGHRS and YFSETQ. The CDR3 spells CASSPRIIAVWGNEQFF. CDR3 DNA sequence: TGCGCCAGCAGCCCACGAATTATCGCGGTTTGGGGCAATGAGCAGTTCTTC.

The V and J genes are TRBV5-6 and TRBJ1-4, with a tentative D call TRBD1 (5 bases). The germline gives CDR1 SGHDT, CDR2 YYEEEE. There are 15 residues in the CDR3. The germline V and J ends were trimmed by 6 bases and 4 bases, with 16 bases remaining between them. The CDR3 loop reads CASTPTPRDNEKLFF. In DNA, the CDR3 is TGTGCCAGCACCCCAACGCCCAGGGATAATGAAAAACTGTTTTTT. The full variable domain, its missing parts supplied by reference TRBV5-6 and TRBJ1-4, is DAGVTQSPTHLIKTRGQQVTLRCSPKSGHDTVSWYQQALGQGPQFIFQYYEEEERQRGNFPDRFSGHQFPNYSSELNVNALLLGDSALYLCASTPTPRDNEKLFFGSGTQLSVL.

This chain connects TRBV7-9 to TRBJ2-1, with 9 bases aligning to TRBD1. J was trimmed by 2 bases and V by 0 bases; bases with no gene match: 2. Germline loops: CDR1 SEHNR, CDR2 FQNEAQ (reference sequence). The CDR3 length is 16 residues. CDR3 nucleotides: TGTGCCAGCAGCTTAGCCGGACAGGGGCCCTACAATGAGCAGTTCTTC. Translating it yields CASSLAGQGPYNEQFF.

The chain recombines TRBV18 with TRBJ2-5; D is uncertain. V lost 0 bases and J 4 bases, leaving 12 bases between the germline ends. This CDR3 region has 15 residues. Germline V gene lookup returns CDR1 KGHSH and CDR2 LQKENI. The CDR3 here is CASSPPKPMGETQYF. The CDR3, as DNA: TGTGCCAGCTCACCACCGAAACCCATGGGAGAGACCCAGTACTTC. The entire variable domain, with the rest obtained from reference TRBV18 and TRBJ2-5, is as follows: NAGVMQNPRHLVRRRGQEARLRCSPMKGHSHVYWYRQLPEEGLKFMVYLQKENIIDESGMPKERFSAEFPKEGPSILRIQQVVRGDSAAYFCASSPPKPMGETQYFGPGTRLLVL.

This chain uses TRBV29-1 with TRBJ2-7; 9 nucleotides agree with TRBD1. V dropped 4 bases and J dropped 2; count of bases not matched to a gene: 3. The CDR3 runs to 13 residues. Germline loops: CDR1 SQVTM, CDR2 ANQGSEA. CDR3 protein: CSVATGGTYEQYF. The DNA for the CDR3 is TGCAGCGTTGCGACAGGGGGTACCTACGAGCAGTACTTC.

This chain connects TRBV5-1 to TRBJ2-2; possible D gene TRBD1, 5 bases. Germline V gene lookup returns CDR1 SGHRS and CDR2 YFSETQ. Trimming stripped 1 base from V and 5 bases from J, with 9 bases between. This CDR3 comprises 14 residues. CDR3 nucleotide sequence: TGCGCCAGCAGCTTGTTCGCAGGGACCGGGGAGCTGTTTTTT. This encodes CASSLFAGTGELFF.

This clone was found once. V is TRBV6-1 and J is TRBJ2-5, with TRBD2 matching 7 bases. The V gene's germline CDR1 is MNHNS and CDR2 SASEGT. The CDR3 runs to 14 residues. V shed 2 bases and J 2 bases; nucleotides not matched to a gene: 2. The CDR3 reads CASSEWGGQETQYF. DNA for the CDR3: TGTGCCAGCAGTGAATGGGGGGGACAAGAGACCCAGTACTTC.

The chain joins TRBV5-8 to TRBJ2-2; 8 bases are a match to TRBD1. The length of the CDR3 is 13 residues. Trimming cost V 3 bases and J 7 bases; bases outside gene matches: 2. Looked up from germline, CDR1 is SGHTS and CDR2 is YDEGEE. CDR3 nucleotides: TGTGCCAGCAGCTGGACAGGGATCGGGGAGCTGTTTTTT. Protein product: CASSWTGIGELFF.

The rearrangement uses TRBV2 and TRBJ2-3; 8 bases line up with TRBD2. Germline V lookup: CDR1 SNHLY, CDR2 FYNNEI. J lost 5 bases, V lost 7 bases, and 14 bases had no gene match. The CDR3 is 16 residues long. This chain's CDR3 is CASISGKREKKDTQYF. The CDR3 nucleotides are TGTGCCAGCATATCCGGTAAGCGGGAGAAGAAAGATACGCAGTATTTT.